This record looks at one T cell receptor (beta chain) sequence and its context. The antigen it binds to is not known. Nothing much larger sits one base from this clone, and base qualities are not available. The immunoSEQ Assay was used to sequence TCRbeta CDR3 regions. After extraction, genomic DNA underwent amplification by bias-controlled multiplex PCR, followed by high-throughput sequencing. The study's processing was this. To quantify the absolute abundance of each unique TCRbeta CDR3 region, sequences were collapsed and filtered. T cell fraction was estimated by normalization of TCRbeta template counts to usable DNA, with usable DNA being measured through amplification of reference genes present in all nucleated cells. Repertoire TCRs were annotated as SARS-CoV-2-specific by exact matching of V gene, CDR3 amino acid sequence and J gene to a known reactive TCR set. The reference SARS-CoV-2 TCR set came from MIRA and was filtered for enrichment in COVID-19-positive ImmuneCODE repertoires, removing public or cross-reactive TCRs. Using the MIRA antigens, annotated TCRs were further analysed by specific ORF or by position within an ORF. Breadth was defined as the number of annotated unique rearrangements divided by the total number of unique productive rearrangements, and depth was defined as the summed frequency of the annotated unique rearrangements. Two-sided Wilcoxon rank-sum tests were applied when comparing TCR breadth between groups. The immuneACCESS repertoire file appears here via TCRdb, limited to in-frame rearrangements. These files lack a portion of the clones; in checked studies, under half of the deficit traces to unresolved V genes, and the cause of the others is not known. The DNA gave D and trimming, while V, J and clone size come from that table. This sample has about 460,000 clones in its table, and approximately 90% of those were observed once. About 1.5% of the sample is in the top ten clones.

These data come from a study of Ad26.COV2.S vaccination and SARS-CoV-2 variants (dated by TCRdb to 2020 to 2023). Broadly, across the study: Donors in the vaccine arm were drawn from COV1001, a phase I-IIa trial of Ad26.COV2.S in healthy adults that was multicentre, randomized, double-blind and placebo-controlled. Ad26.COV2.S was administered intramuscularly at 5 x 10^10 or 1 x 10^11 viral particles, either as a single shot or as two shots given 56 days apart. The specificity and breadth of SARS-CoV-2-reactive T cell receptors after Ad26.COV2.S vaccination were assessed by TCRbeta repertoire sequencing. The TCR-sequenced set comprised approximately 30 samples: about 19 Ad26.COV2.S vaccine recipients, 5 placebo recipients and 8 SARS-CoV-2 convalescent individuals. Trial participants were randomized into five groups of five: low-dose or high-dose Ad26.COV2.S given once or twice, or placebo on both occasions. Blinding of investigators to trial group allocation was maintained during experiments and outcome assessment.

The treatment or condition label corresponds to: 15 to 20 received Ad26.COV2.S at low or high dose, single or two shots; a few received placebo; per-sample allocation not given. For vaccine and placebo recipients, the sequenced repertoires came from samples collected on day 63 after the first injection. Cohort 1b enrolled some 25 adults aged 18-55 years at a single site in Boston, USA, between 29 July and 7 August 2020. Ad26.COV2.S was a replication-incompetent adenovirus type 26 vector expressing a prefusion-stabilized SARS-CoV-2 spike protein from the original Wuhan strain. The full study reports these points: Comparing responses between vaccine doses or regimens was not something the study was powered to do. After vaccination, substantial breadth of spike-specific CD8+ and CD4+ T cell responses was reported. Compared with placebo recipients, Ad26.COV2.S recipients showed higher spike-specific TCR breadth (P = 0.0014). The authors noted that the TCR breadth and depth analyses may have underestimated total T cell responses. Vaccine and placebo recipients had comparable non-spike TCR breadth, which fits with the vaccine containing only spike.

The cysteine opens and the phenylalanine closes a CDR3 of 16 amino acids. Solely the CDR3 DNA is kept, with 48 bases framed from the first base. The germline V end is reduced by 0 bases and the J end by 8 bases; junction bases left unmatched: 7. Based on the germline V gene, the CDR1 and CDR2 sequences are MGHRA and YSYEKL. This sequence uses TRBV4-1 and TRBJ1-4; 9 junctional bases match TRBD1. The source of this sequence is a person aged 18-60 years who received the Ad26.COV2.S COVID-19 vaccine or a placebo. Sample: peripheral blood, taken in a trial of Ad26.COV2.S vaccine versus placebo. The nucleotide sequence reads TGCGCCAGCAGCCAAGATGACGGGACAGGGCGAGAAAAACTGTTTTTT. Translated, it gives CASSQDDGTGREKLFF.